The 13 T cell receptor beta chains reported below all come from one sample, sequenced in a study of post-analysis software for immune sequencing data. Overall study results and limits: Five or six TRBV segments, TRBV5-6, TRBV5-1 and TRBV20-1 among them, were found more frequent in patients than controls.

No antigen is known for these receptors. The library was made from cDNA and included unique molecular identifiers. Each CDR3 protein gets one entry after TCRdb re-called the PCR reads with MiXCR. The sample carries hundreds of thousands of distinct CDR3 sequences, around 64% recorded once. Specimen: blood. The receptors here all came from a girl aged 2-10 years with multiple sclerosis.

This rearrangement joins TRBV10-3 to TRBJ1-6, with D maybe TRBD1 (6 bases). This CDR3 has 15 residues. Per germline, CDR1 ENHRY and CDR2 SYGVKD. V lost 2 bases and J lost 10, with 15 bases in between. CDR3 residues: CAISENPRGDSPLHF. In DNA, the CDR3 is TGTGCCATCAGTGAGAATCCCAGGGGAGACTCACCCCTCCACTTT.

This clonotype was observed a handful of times. This chain joins TRBV11-2 and TRBJ2-1, with D unresolved. Per germline, CDR1 SGHAT and CDR2 FQNNGV. Trimming cost V 3 bases and J 4 bases, with 13 bases left between them. The CDR3 length is 15 residues. CDR3 sequence reads: CASSLGQMGYNEQFF. As DNA, the CDR3 is TGTGCCAGCAGCTTGGGCCAGATGGGTTACAATGAGCAGTTCTTC.

About this clonotype: A read error may produce the germline difference seen at one junction end. CDR3 loop: CASRPDTYNERFF. The CDR3 nucleotides read TGCGCCAGCAGACCTGACACGTACAATGAGCGGTTCTTC. The gene calls are TRBV5-1 and TRBJ2-1; D is unresolved. Germline CDR1 is SGHRS and CDR2 is YFSETQ. This CDR3 is built from 13 residues. The variable domain in full, with the rest retrieved from reference TRBV5-1 and TRBJ2-1, is KAGVTQTPRYLIKTRGQQVTLSCSPISGHRSVSWYQQTPGQGLQFLFEYFSETQRNKGNFPGRFSGRQFSNSRSEMNVSTLELGDSALYLCASRPDTYNERFFGPGTRLTVL.

This clonotype was observed a few times. The chain recombines TRBV5-1 with TRBJ1-2; the match to TRBD1 covers 9 bases. Germline V gene lookup returns CDR1 SGHRS and CDR2 YFSETQ. J was trimmed by 8 bases and V by 2 bases; bases with no gene match: 10. The length of the CDR3 is 15 residues. CDR3 sequence reads: CASSFGQGPYGGYTF. CDR3 bases: TGCGCCAGCAGCTTCGGACAGGGGCCCTACGGGGGCTACACCTTC.

The CDR3 DNA follows: TGCGCCAGCAGCAAGGGACTAGCGGGAGCTACCTACAATGAGCAGTTCTTC. Translated, it gives CASSKGLAGATYNEQFF. The chain joins TRBV5-1 to TRBJ2-1, with TRBD2 identical over 14 bases. Trimming at V came to 4 bases and at J to 2 bases, leaving 5 bases not matched to a gene. The CDR3 runs 17 residues. Germline V gene lookup returns CDR1 SGHRS and CDR2 YFSETQ.

The sample holds a few counts of this clonotype. This chain links TRBV4-1 with TRBJ1-1, with TRBD1 as a possible D gene (5 bases). CDR1 and CDR2 (germline): MGHRA, YSYEKL. This CDR3 has 13 amino acids. V shed 6 bases and J shed 3 bases, with 11 bases lying between them. The CDR3 loop is CASRRQGDTEAFF. Written as DNA, the CDR3 is TGCGCCAGCAGGAGGCAGGGAGACACTGAAGCTTTCTTT.

The rearrangement links TRBV21-1 to TRBJ2-7; the D call of TRBD1 is as the table states it, not checked on the DNA. TRBV21-1 counts as a pseudogene. The CDR3 has 13 amino acids. Here the CDR3 DNA reads TGTGCCAGCAGGGGGGACGAATCCTACGAGCAGTACTTC. This gives the protein CASRGDESYEQYF.

The chain uses TRBV29-1 and TRBJ1-1; D call uncertain. V dropped 7 bases and J dropped 5 bases, with 11 bases sitting between them. From germline, CDR1 is SQVTM and CDR2 ANQGSEA. This CDR3 spans 11 amino acids. The CDR3 bases are TGCAGCGCCCCAGGAGGGACTGAAGCTTTCTTT. Encoded protein: CSAPGGTEAFF.

The V gene is TRBV7-9, the J gene TRBJ2-1; D remains ambiguous. This CDR3 region has 16 residues. With 1 base removed from V and 5 bases from J, the gap between germline ends came to 15 bases. From germline, CDR1 is SEHNR and CDR2 FQNEAQ (reference sequence). The CDR3 protein is CASSLGLGSVHNEQFF. CDR3 nucleotide sequence: TGTGCCAGCAGCTTAGGGCTGGGGTCTGTGCACAATGAGCAGTTCTTC.

The chain employs TRBV10-3 and TRBJ2-3; D uncertain. The V end lost 6 bases, the J end lost 2 bases, and 6 bases lay between the germline ends. The CDR3 is 12 amino acids. Germline CDR1 and CDR2: ENHRY and SYGVKD. The CDR3 loop is CAIRPDTDTQYF. The CDR3 nucleotides read TGTGCCATCAGGCCAGACACAGATACGCAGTATTTT.

The rearrangement uses TRBV6-5 and TRBJ2-1, with 7 bases that match TRBD1. Per the germline V gene, CDR1 is MNHEY and CDR2 is SVGAGI. CDR3 length: 13 amino acids. V was clipped by 2 bases and J by 7 bases; unmatched bases: 2. The DNA of the CDR3 is TGTGCCAGCAGTTACGTGACAGGGAATGAGCAGTTCTTC. Translating it yields CASSYVTGNEQFF.

This clonotype was observed a few times. The gene calls are TRBV6-6 and TRBJ1-2; perhaps TRBD1 as D (5 bases). Trimming shortened V by 8 bases and J by 2 bases, and 18 bases separated the two germline ends. The germline V gene has CDR1 MNHNY and CDR2 SVGAGI (reference sequence). This CDR3 is 15 amino acids long. CDR3 bases: TGTGCCAGCTCCCGGGGGACGACTTTAAACTATGGCTACACCTTC. It yields the protein CASSRGTTLNYGYTF.

Only a few counts were recorded for this clonotype. J is TRBJ2-5 and V is TRBV20-1; D unresolved. This CDR3 comprises 12 residues. Per the germline V gene, CDR1 is DFQATT and CDR2 is SNEGSKA (reference sequence). Trimming removed 3 bases at V and 4 bases at J, with 9 bases between. CDR3 DNA sequence: TGCAGTGCTAGGGGTCCCGGAGAGACCCAGTACTTC. It is translated as CSARGPGETQYF.